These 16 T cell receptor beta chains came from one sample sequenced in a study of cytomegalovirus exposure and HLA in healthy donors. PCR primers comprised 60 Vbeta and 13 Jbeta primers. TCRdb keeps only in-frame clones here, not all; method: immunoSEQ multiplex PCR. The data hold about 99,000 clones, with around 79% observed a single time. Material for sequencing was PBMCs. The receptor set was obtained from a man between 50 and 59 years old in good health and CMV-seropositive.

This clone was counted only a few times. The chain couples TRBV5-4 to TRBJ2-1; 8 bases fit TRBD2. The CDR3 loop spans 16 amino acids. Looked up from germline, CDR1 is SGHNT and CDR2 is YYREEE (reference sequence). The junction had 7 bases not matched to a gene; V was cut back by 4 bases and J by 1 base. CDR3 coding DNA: TGTGCCAGCAGCGGGGGAGGACTAGCTTCCTACAATGAGCAGTTCTTC. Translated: CASSGGGLASYNEQFF.

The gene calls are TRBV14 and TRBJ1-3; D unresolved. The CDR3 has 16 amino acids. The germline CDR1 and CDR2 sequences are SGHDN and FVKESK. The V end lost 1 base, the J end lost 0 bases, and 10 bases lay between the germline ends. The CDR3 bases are TGTGCCAGCAGCCAAGTTCCGGGAACCTCTGGAAACACCATATATTTT. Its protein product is CASSQVPGTSGNTIYF.

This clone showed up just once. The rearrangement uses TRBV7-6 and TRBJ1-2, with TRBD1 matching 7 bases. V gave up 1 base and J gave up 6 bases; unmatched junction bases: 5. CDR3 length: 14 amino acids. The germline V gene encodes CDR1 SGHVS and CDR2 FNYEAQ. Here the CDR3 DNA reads TGTGCCAGCAGCTTAGTAGGGGGCGGGGATGGCTACACCTTC. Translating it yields CASSLVGGGDGYTF. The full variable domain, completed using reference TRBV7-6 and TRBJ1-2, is GAGVSQSPRYKVTKRGQDVALRCDPISGHVSLYWYRQALGQGPEFLTYFNYEAQQDKSGLPNDRFSAERPEGSISTLTIQRTEQRDSAMYRCASSLVGGGDGYTFGSGTRLTVV.

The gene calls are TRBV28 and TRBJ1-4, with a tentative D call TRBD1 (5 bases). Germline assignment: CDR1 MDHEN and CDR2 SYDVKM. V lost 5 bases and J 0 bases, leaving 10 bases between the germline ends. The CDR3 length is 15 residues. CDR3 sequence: CASSGGGSTNEKLFF. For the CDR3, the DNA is TGTGCCAGCAGTGGTGGGGGGTCAACTAATGAAAAACTGTTTTTT.

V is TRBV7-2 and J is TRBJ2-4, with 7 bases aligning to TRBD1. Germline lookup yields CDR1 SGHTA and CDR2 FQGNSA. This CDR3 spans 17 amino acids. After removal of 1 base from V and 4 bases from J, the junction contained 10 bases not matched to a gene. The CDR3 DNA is TGTGCCAGCAGCTTAGACGACCCGACAGGGACAAAAAACATTCAGTACTTC. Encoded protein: CASSLDDPTGTKNIQYF.

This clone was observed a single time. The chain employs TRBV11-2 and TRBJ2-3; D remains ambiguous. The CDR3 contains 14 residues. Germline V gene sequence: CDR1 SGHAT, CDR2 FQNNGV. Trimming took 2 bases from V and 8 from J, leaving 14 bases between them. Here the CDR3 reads CASSLRVSTGTQYF. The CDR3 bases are TGTGCCAGCAGCTTACGGGTCTCTACGGGTACGCAGTATTTT.

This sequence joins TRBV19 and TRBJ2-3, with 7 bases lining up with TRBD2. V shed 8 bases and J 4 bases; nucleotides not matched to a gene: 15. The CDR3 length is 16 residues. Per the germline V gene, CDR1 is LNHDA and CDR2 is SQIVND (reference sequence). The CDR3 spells CASQSRSGGRADTQYF. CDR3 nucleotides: TGTGCCAGTCAATCACGCTCGGGGGGTCGCGCAGATACGCAGTATTTT.

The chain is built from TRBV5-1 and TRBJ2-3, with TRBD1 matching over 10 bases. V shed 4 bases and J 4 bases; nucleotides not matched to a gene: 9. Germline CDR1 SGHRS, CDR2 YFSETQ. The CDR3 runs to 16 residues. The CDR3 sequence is CASSPNGQGGADTQYF. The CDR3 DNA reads TGCGCCAGCAGCCCTAACGGACAGGGGGGGGCAGATACGCAGTATTTT.

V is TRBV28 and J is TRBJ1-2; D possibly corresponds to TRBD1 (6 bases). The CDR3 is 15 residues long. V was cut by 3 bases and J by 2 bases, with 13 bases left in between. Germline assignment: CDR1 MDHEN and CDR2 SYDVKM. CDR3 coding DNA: TGTGCCAGCAGTTTTGGGGCAGGGGACAACTATGGCTACACCTTC. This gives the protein CASSFGAGDNYGYTF.

This CDR3 reads CASSPGCYSYEQYF. In nucleotides, the CDR3 is TGCGCCAGCAGTCCGGGGTGCTACTCCTACGAGCAGTACTTC. The chain is built from TRBV23-1 and TRBJ2-7, with D maybe TRBD2 (5 bases). TRBV23-1 is noted as an ORF with a role that remains uncertain. The CDR3 contains 14 residues. Trimming took off 4 bases at V and 0 bases at J, with 10 bases between the two ends.

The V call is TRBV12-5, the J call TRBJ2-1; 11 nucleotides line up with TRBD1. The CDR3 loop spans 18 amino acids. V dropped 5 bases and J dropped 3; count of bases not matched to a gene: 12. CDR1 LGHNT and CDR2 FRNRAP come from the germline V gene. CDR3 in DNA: TGTGCTAGTGGTAGGGGGGGTGGGGGACAGGGGGACTACAATGAGCAGTTCTTC. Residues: CASGRGGGGQGDYNEQFF.

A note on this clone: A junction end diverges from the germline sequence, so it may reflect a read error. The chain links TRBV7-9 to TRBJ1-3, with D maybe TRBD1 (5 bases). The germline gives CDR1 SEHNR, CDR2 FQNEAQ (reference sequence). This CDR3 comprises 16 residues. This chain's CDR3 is CSSSLLGGDSGNTIYF. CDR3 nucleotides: TGTTCCAGCAGCTTATTGGGGGGGGACTCTGGAAACACCATATATTTT.

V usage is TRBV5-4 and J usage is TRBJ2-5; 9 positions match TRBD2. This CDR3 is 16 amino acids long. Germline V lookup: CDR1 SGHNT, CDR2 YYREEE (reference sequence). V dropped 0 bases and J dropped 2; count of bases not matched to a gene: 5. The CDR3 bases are TGTGCCAGCAGCTTGGGCCTAGCGGGACCACAAGAGACCCAGTACTTC. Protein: CASSLGLAGPQETQYF.

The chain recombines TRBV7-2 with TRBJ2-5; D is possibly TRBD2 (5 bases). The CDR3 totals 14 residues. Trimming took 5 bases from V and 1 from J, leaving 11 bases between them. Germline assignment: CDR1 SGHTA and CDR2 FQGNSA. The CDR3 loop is CASSRRWGQETQYF. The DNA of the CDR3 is TGTGCCAGCAGCCGGAGGTGGGGCCAAGAGACCCAGTACTTC.

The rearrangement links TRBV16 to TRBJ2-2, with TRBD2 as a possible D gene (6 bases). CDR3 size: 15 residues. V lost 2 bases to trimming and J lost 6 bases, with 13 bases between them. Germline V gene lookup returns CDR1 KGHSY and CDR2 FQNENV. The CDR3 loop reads CASSQITGSAGELFF. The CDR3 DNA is TGTGCCAGCAGCCAAATAACCGGGAGCGCCGGGGAGCTGTTTTTT.

In nucleotides, the CDR3 is TGTGCCTGGAGGGTAGGGGGAATCTACGAGCAGTACTTC. It codes for CAWRVGGIYEQYF. The chain uses TRBV30 and TRBJ2-7, with D perhaps TRBD1 (6 bases). In germline, CDR1 is GTSNPN, CDR2 SVGIG (reference sequence). V lost 3 bases and J 3 bases, leaving 12 bases between the germline ends. This CDR3 spans 13 amino acids.